This TCR beta chain was recorded in a study of cytomegalovirus exposure and HLA in healthy donors. The study's findings and limits: Productive rates of about 90% or about 30% were seen for most TCR beta V segments in an earlier analysis. Researchers had no immune exposure information except CMV serostatus available.

The CDR3 consists of 15 residues. Germline V gene lookup returns CDR1 SGHTA and CDR2 FQGNSA. Trimming took off 0 bases at V and 2 bases at J, with 8 bases between the two ends. Comment on this clone: Its antigen is not known.

PCR primers comprised 60 Vbeta and 13 Jbeta primers. Original data processing: An analysis that came later counted 70 million to 100 million unique TCR beta chains, 10 million to 12 million shared. Generated by immunoSEQ multiplex PCR, the TCRdb table keeps only in-frame clones and is missing some. Clonal size and the V and J genes are those of that table, whereas D and trimming came from the DNA. This sample contains fewer than 150,000 clones. The rearrangement uses TRBV7-2 and TRBJ1-3, with D tentatively TRBD1 (5 bases). The material sequenced was PBMCs. This TCR came from a man aged 18 to 29 in good health and CMV-seronegative. The CDR3 sequence is CASSLAPGTGNTIYF. CDR3 nucleotide sequence: TGTGCCAGCAGCTTAGCCCCAGGGACTGGAAACACCATATATTTT.